These 13 T cell receptor beta chains originate from one sample sequenced in a study of graft-versus-host responses after intestinal transplantation (dated by TCRdb to the early 2020s). Library prep was done by the immunoSEQ multiplex PCR assay. TCRdb carries this immuneACCESS record with in-frame sequences only. Its versions omit some clonotypes, under half of them owing to an unresolved V gene in the studies checked, with the rest unexplained. The sample profile shows 84,000 or so clones; around 90% of them were found once. The ten top clones hold around 0.33% of the sample. The time point label corresponds to: cells obtained before transplantation from donor or recipient. Their cognate antigens are unknown. Source: unstimulated CD4+ T cells sorted from spleen or lymph node cells, taken before intestinal transplant. The receptors were sampled from a human donor who received an intestinal transplant.

This chain uses TRBV5-6 with TRBJ2-7; weak D call: TRBD1 (6 bases). Germline-derived CDR1 and CDR2 are SGHDT and YYEEEE. V was cut by 3 bases and J by 0 bases, with 13 bases left in between. This CDR3 has 15 residues. Written as DNA, the CDR3 is TGTGCCAGCAGCTCGACAGGATTGGGCTCCTACGAGCAGTACTTC. Encoded protein: CASSSTGLGSYEQYF.

V and J are TRBV28 and TRBJ1-1; TRBD1 matches 9 bases. The CDR3 spans 15 residues. Germline CDR1 reads MDHEN; CDR2 reads SYDVKM. The V segment lost 5 bases and the J segment 1 base; nucleotides outside the gene matches: 5. Here the CDR3 reads CASSTRTGANTEAFF. The DNA for the CDR3 is TGTGCCAGCAGTACCAGGACAGGGGCGAACACTGAAGCTTTCTTT.

On this clone itself: Compared with germline, one end of the junction differs, possibly owing to a read error. V is TRBV7-2 and J is TRBJ1-1; no definite D call. The CDR3 has 14 residues. The germline V gene encodes CDR1 SGHTA and CDR2 FQGNSA. The chain's CDR3 is CASSSSPDMPPKIF. CDR3 nucleotide sequence: TGTGCCAGCAGCTCCTCCCCCGACATGCCCCCAAAAATATTT.

The chain employs TRBV27 and TRBJ2-2; 11 nucleotides line up with TRBD1. Germline V lookup: CDR1 MNHEY, CDR2 SMNVEV (reference sequence). Losses at the gene ends were 6 bases for V and 7 bases for J; bases not matched to a gene: 7. CDR3 size: 15 residues. CDR3 residues: CASSRDRGKNGELFF. The DNA for the CDR3 is TGTGCCAGCAGCAGGGACAGGGGGAAGAACGGGGAGCTGTTTTTT.

This clone is a singleton in its sample. The chain carries TRBV5-6 and TRBJ2-1; 8 nucleotides agree with TRBD2. CDR3 length: 16 amino acids. V shed 4 bases, J shed 10 bases, and the junction held 16 bases outside the gene matches. CDR1 SGHDT and CDR2 YYEEEE come from the germline V gene. The CDR3 region is CASSEGGTRALREQFF. In DNA, the CDR3 is TGTGCCAGCAGCGAGGGGGGGACTAGAGCCCTTCGAGAGCAGTTCTTC.

This clone was detected only once. The rearrangement links TRBV6-1 to TRBJ2-7; D is ambiguous. Trimming removed 8 bases from V and 2 bases from J, with 13 bases in between. CDR1 is MNHNS and CDR2 is SASEGT in the germline V gene. The CDR3 runs 13 residues. CDR3 residues: CASHTDGTYEQYF. In nucleotides, the CDR3 is TGTGCCAGCCACACGGACGGAACCTACGAGCAGTACTTC.

V is TRBV2 and J is TRBJ2-7; 8 bases fit TRBD1. This CDR3 comprises 13 residues. Germline loops: CDR1 SNHLY, CDR2 FYNNEI. V lost 5 bases to trimming and J lost 6 bases; unmatched junction nucleotides: 6. CDR3 coding DNA: TGTGCCAGCAGTTGGGACAGGACAGGCGAGCAGTACTTC. Its protein is CASSWDRTGEQYF. Complete variable domain (other parts from reference TRBV2 and TRBJ2-7): EPEVTQTPSHQVTQMGQEVILRCVPISNHLYFYWYRQILGQKVEFLVSFYNNEISEKSEIFDDQFSVERPDGSNFTLKIRSTKLEDSAMYFCASSWDRTGEQYFGPGTRLTVT.

This chain connects TRBV6-1 to TRBJ2-7; TRBD1 matches 7 bases. CDR1 is MNHNS and CDR2 is SASEGT in the germline V gene. This CDR3 has 14 amino acids. The V segment lost 6 bases and the J segment 1 base; nucleotides outside the gene matches: 6. The CDR3, as DNA: TGTGCCAGCAGGAACCGGGACAGATCCTACGAGCAGTACTTC. Its protein product is CASRNRDRSYEQYF.

V and J are TRBV5-4 and TRBJ2-3; D may be TRBD2 (6 bases). The CDR3 runs 17 residues. With 3 bases removed from V and 0 bases from J, the gap between germline ends came to 17 bases. The germline gives CDR1 SGHNT, CDR2 YYREEE (reference sequence). For the CDR3, the DNA is TGTGCCAGCAGCTCGGGTGTAGTAGCGGCTAGCACAGATACGCAGTATTTT. It encodes CASSSGVVAASTDTQYF. The full variable domain, its missing parts supplied by reference TRBV5-4 and TRBJ2-3, is ETGVTQSPTHLIKTRGQQVTLRCSSQSGHNTVSWYQQALGQGPQFIFQYYREEENGRGNFPPRFSGLQFPNYSSELNVNALELDDSALYLCASSSGVVAASTDTQYFGPGTRLTVL.

The chain carries TRBV6-6 and TRBJ1-1; D call uncertain. The CDR3 is made up of 13 amino acids. V lost 0 bases and J lost 4, with 6 bases in between. Germline V CDR1 and CDR2: MNHNY, SVGAGI (reference sequence). Here the CDR3 reads CASSYSRRTEAFF. The CDR3 DNA is TGTGCCAGCAGTTACTCCCGGCGCACTGAAGCTTTCTTT.

The V gene is TRBV30, the J gene TRBJ1-1; no clear D gene. CDR3 size: 17 residues. CDR1 GTSNPN and CDR2 SVGIG come from the germline V gene (reference sequence). V lost 4 bases, J lost 1 base, and 22 bases lay in between. In DNA form, the CDR3 reads TGTGCCTGGACCGTAAAGCTATACAGCCGAGCGAACACTGAAGCTTTCTTT. Translating it yields CAWTVKLYSRANTEAFF.

The chain has TRBV5-8 and TRBJ2-7, with D possibly matching TRBD2 (5 bases). This CDR3 is built from 15 residues. Germline V gene lookup returns CDR1 SGHTS and CDR2 YDEGEE. Trimming cost V 0 bases and J 2 bases, with 12 bases left between them. The CDR3 DNA follows: TGTGCCAGCAGCTTGGTGGACTTTAAGACCTACGAGCAGTACTTC. It encodes CASSLVDFKTYEQYF.

The V and J genes are TRBV28 and TRBJ1-1; D is unresolved. The CDR3 length is 12 residues. CDR1 MDHEN and CDR2 SYDVKM come from the germline V gene. The V end lost 8 bases, the J end lost 1 base, and 8 bases lay between the germline ends. CDR3 region: CASSGRNTEAFF. CDR3 nucleotides: TGTGCCAGCTCGGGCAGGAACACTGAAGCTTTCTTT.